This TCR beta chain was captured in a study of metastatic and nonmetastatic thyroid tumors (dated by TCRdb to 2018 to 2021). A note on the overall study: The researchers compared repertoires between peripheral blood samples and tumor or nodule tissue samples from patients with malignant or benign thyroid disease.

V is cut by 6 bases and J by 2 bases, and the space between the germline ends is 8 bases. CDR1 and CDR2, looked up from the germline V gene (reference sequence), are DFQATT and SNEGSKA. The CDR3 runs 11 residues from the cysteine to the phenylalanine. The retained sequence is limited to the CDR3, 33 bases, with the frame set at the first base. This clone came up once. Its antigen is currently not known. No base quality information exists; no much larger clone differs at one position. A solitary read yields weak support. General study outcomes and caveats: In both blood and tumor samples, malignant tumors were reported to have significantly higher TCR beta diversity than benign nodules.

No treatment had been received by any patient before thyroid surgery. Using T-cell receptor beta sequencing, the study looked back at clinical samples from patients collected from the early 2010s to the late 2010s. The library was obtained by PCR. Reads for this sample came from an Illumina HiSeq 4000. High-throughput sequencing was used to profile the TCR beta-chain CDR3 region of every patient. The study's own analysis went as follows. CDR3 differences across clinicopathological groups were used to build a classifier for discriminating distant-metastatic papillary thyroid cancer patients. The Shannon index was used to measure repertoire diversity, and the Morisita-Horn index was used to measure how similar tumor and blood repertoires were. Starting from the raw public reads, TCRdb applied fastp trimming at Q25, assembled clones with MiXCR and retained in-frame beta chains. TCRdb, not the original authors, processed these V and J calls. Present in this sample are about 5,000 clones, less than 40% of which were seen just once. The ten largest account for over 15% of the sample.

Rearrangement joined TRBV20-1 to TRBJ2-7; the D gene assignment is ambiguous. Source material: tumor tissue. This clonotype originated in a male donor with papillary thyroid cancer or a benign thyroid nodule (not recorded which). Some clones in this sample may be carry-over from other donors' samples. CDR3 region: CSAPGPYEQYF. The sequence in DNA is TGCAGTGCCCCAGGACCCTACGAGCAGTACTTC.